The 6 T cell receptor beta chains below come from one sample, sequenced in a study of spatial heterogeneity in lung cancer. As for time point: sample taken at primary tumor resection. Frozen PBMC, nontumor lung or tumor provided whole RNA, which was sequenced unsorted. A single record per CDR3 protein comes from TCRdb applying MiXCR to the 5' RACE reads. The data contain about 12,000 distinct CDR3 sequences, 5.5% to 8% of them seen just once; the ten biggest clones take up about 9.3%. Sequencing was performed on normal lung tissue next to the tumor, taken at surgery. These receptor sequences come from a male donor with early-stage non-small cell lung cancer.

This clonotype was counted many times. V gene TRBV6-5 combines with J gene TRBJ1-5; tentatively, D is TRBD1 (5 bases). CDR1 and CDR2 from the germline V gene are MNHEY and SVGAGI. Trimming removed 6 bases at V and 0 bases at J, with 12 bases between. The CDR3 runs to 15 residues. The CDR3: CASRIREYSNQPQHF. In DNA, the CDR3 is TGTGCCAGCAGAATCAGGGAATATAGCAATCAGCCCCAGCATTTT.

This sequence joins TRBV3-1 and TRBJ1-1; 7 bases align to TRBD1. The V segment lost 0 bases and the J segment 4 bases; nucleotides outside the gene matches: 8. The germline V gene has CDR1 LGHDT and CDR2 YNNKEL (reference sequence). The CDR3 runs to 16 residues. In nucleotides, the CDR3 is TGTGCCAGCAGCCAAGATATGGCAGGGGGGGTCACTGAAGCTTTCTTT. This encodes CASSQDMAGGVTEAFF.

The chain employs TRBV7-9 and TRBJ1-5, with 7 positions matching TRBD1. The CDR3 contains 13 residues. Germline CDR1 SEHNR, CDR2 FQNEAQ (reference sequence). V shed 3 bases and J 8 bases; nucleotides not matched to a gene: 4. In DNA, the CDR3 is TGTGCCAGCAGCTTTAACGACAGGGAGCCCCAGCATTTT. This encodes CASSFNDREPQHF.

The chain uses TRBV12-3 or TRBV12-4 and TRBJ2-7, with 9 positions matching TRBD1. V gave up 7 bases and J gave up 5 bases; unmatched junction bases: 6. The CDR3 is made up of 13 amino acids. Here the CDR3 reads CASNLDRGDEQYF. DNA of the CDR3: TGTGCCAGCAATTTGGACAGGGGCGACGAGCAGTACTTC.

This clonotype was detected many times. The rearrangement joins TRBV5-1 to TRBJ2-1; no definite D call. Trimming took 0 bases from V and 13 from J, leaving 11 bases between them. Germline values: CDR1 SGHRS, CDR2 YFSETQ. CDR3 size: 12 residues. This chain's CDR3 is CASSLAAEPQFF. The CDR3 DNA follows: TGCGCCAGCAGCTTGGCGGCAGAGCCCCAGTTCTTC.

This clonotype came up many times. The chain uses TRBV7-2 and TRBJ2-3; D remains unclear. Germline lookup yields CDR1 SGHTA and CDR2 FQGNSA. CDR3 length equals 15 residues. The V end was cut by 3 bases, the J end by 0 bases, with 10 bases between. CDR3 protein: CASSLGIRSTDTQYF. Here the CDR3 DNA reads TGTGCCAGCAGCTTGGGCATACGAAGCACAGATACGCAGTATTTT.